Following are 20 T cell receptor beta chains from one sample sequenced in a study of blood T cell repertoires in COVID-19. Profiling relied on immunoSEQ multiplex PCR, and the TCRdb table lists in-frame clones only, not all of them. The table records roughly 250,000 clones, approximately 85% of them present only once. Sequencing input: PBMCs or T cells enriched from blood (not recorded which). These receptors were collected from a woman aged 30 to 39 who had recovered from COVID-19.

The gene calls are TRBV20-1 and TRBJ2-1, with a weak D call TRBD1 (5 bases). This CDR3 is built from 10 residues. Trimming removed 4 bases at V and 10 bases at J, with 8 bases between. CDR1 DFQATT and CDR2 SNEGSKA come from the germline V gene (reference sequence). CDR3 amino acids: CSATDREQFF. The CDR3 region has the DNA TGCAGTGCTACAGACAGAGAGCAGTTCTTC.

J is TRBJ2-5 and V is TRBV7-9, with D possibly TRBD2 on 5 matching bases. V was pared by 3 bases and J by 5 bases, with 16 bases between. There are 15 residues in the CDR3. Germline V gene sequence: CDR1 SEHNR, CDR2 FQNEAQ (reference sequence). CDR3 sequence (DNA): TGTGCCAGCAGCTTCCAGGACTTGAGCATGGAGACCCAGTACTTC. Its protein is CASSFQDLSMETQYF.

The gene calls are TRBV6-2 or TRBV6-3 and TRBJ1-2; possible D gene TRBD1, 5 bases. Germline V gene lookup returns CDR1 MNHEY and CDR2 SVGEGT. There are 15 residues in the CDR3. The V end lost 6 bases, the J end lost 6 bases, and 20 bases lay between the germline ends. Here the CDR3 reads CASSPTSRVSDGYTF. Written as DNA, the CDR3 is TGTGCCAGCAGCCCTACTTCCAGGGTGTCCGATGGCTACACCTTC.

The chain combines TRBV27 with TRBJ2-7, with 10 bases fitting TRBD2. Germline CDR1 reads MNHEY; CDR2 reads SMNVEV (reference sequence). After removal of 2 bases from V and 3 bases from J, the junction contained 10 bases not matched to a gene. The CDR3 is 17 amino acids. This chain's CDR3 is CASSLLPLAGVVYEQYF. CDR3 nucleotides: TGTGCCAGCAGTTTACTTCCCCTAGCGGGAGTAGTCTACGAGCAGTACTTC.

This clone was observed a handful of times. This rearrangement joins TRBV2 to TRBJ2-3; 8 bases line up with TRBD2. Germline-derived CDR1 and CDR2 are SNHLY and FYNNEI. The CDR3 sequence is 20 residues long. V shed 8 bases, J shed 5 bases, and the junction held 27 bases outside the gene matches. The chain's CDR3 is CASDPKFIAGLSGMRDTQYF. CDR3 sequence (DNA): TGTGCCAGCGATCCCAAATTCATAGCGGGACTCTCTGGGATGAGAGATACGCAGTATTTT.

This clone was counted once. V and J are TRBV3-1 (or the pseudogene TRBV3-2) and TRBJ2-3, with D hard to call. The CDR3 is made up of 12 amino acids. The germline V gene encodes CDR1 LGHDT and CDR2 YNNKEL (reference sequence). V gave up 4 bases and J gave up 3 bases, with 5 bases separating them. Here the CDR3 reads CASSRETDTQYF. The DNA for the CDR3 is TGTGCCAGCAGCCGCGAGACAGATACGCAGTATTTT.

The chain combines TRBV19 with TRBJ1-1, with TRBD1 identical over 9 bases. The V segment lost 5 bases and the J segment 5 bases; nucleotides outside the gene matches: 9. CDR1 is LNHDA, CDR2 SQIVND, per germline (reference sequence). The CDR3 has 15 residues. The CDR3 loop reads CASSLPGTGLTEAFF. CDR3 nucleotides: TGTGCCAGTAGTTTACCCGGGACAGGGTTAACTGAAGCTTTCTTT.

The V and J genes are TRBV28 and TRBJ1-2; a possible D gene is TRBD1 (6 bases). Trimming stripped 6 bases from V and 8 bases from J, with 28 bases between. From germline, CDR1 is MDHEN and CDR2 SYDVKM. The length of the CDR3 is 17 residues. The CDR3 spells CASSRAGGRPSERGYTF. The CDR3 DNA is TGTGCCAGCAGCCGTGCCGGGGGGCGCCCCTCAGAACGGGGCTACACCTTC.

The chain links TRBV6-1 to TRBJ2-7; D may be TRBD2 (5 bases). Trimming left V 2 bases short and J 3 bases short, with 14 bases between. The CDR3 totals 15 residues. Germline lookup yields CDR1 MNHNS and CDR2 SASEGT. The CDR3 region is CASSETSPGGYEQYF. For the CDR3, the DNA is TGTGCCAGCAGTGAAACCTCTCCTGGAGGCTACGAGCAGTACTTC.

The chain carries TRBV15 and TRBJ1-6; no reliable D call. CDR3 length: 16 amino acids. Germline V CDR1 and CDR2: LNHNV, YYDKDF (reference sequence). Trimming removed 1 base at V and 4 bases at J, with 11 bases between. This CDR3 is CATSRGPQAYNSPLHF. The CDR3 bases are TGTGCCACCAGCAGAGGGCCACAAGCGTATAATTCACCCCTCCACTTT.

This clone was recorded only once. This chain links TRBV6-2 or TRBV6-3 with TRBJ1-5; TRBD1 is a possible D gene (6 bases). The CDR3 is made up of 13 amino acids. Germline loops: CDR1 MNHEY, CDR2 SVGEGT. V was shortened by 0 bases and J by 13 bases, with 13 bases between the two germline ends. The CDR3 bases are TGTGCCAGCAGTTACTCTACCGACAGGAGGCAGCATTTT. Amino acids: CASSYSTDRRQHF.

The genes are TRBV6-5 and TRBJ2-1; weak D call: TRBD2 (6 bases). The CDR3 spans 15 residues. The germline gives CDR1 MNHEY, CDR2 SVGAGI. Trimming took off 5 bases at V and 0 bases at J, with 11 bases between the two ends. In nucleotides, the CDR3 is TGTGCCAGCAGTCGGGGGAGGAGCTCCTACAATGAGCAGTTCTTC. Residues: CASSRGRSSYNEQFF.

This clone has a single count. This chain connects TRBV2 to TRBJ1-5; D perhaps matches TRBD1 (6 bases). Germline V CDR1 and CDR2: SNHLY, FYNNEI. Trimming cost V 2 bases and J 6 bases, with 17 bases left between them. The CDR3 runs 16 residues. CDR3 residues: CASSEIRAGAAQPQHF. Written as DNA, the CDR3 is TGTGCCAGCAGTGAAATAAGGGCAGGGGCGGCTCAGCCCCAGCATTTT.

The rearrangement links TRBV16 to TRBJ2-4; 8 positions match TRBD1. The CDR3 loop spans 14 amino acids. The germline gives CDR1 KGHSY, CDR2 FQNENV. The ends lost 4 bases at V and 9 bases at J; junction bases unmatched: 8. The CDR3 bases are TGTGCCAGCAGCCTGGACAGGGAAGGAGGCATTCAGTACTTC. This codes for CASSLDREGGIQYF.

The J gene is TRBJ1-2, the V gene TRBV18, with TRBD1 as a possible D gene (6 bases). V was trimmed by 3 bases and J by 6 bases, leaving 14 bases between them. CDR3 length: 14 residues. CDR1 is KGHSH, CDR2 LQKENI, per germline. The CDR3 reads CASSPPSRTDGYTF. CDR3 in DNA: TGTGCCAGCTCACCTCCCTCACGGACAGATGGCTACACCTTC.

The chain recombines TRBV9 with TRBJ2-3; 7 positions match TRBD1. This CDR3 comprises 16 residues. V lost 3 bases, J lost 5 bases, and 12 bases stayed unmatched. Germline loops: CDR1 SGDLS, CDR2 YYNGEE. CDR3 bases: TGTGCCAGCAGCGCCCACCCACAGGGGAGAGGAGATACGCAGTATTTT. Protein: CASSAHPQGRGDTQYF.

The chain recombines TRBV5-4 with TRBJ2-1, with 7 bases aligning to TRBD2. The CDR3 has 15 residues. Germline values: CDR1 SGHNT, CDR2 YYREEE (reference sequence). V lost 0 bases to trimming and J lost 8 bases; unmatched junction nucleotides: 8. CDR3 bases: TGTGCCAGCAGCTTGGTCTGGCGGGAGACGGATGAGCAGTTCTTC. This encodes CASSLVWRETDEQFF.

This rearrangement joins TRBV5-4 to TRBJ2-6; D is ambiguous. The CDR3 totals 15 residues. Trimming removed 6 bases at V and 4 bases at J, with 14 bases between. Germline CDR1 is SGHNT and CDR2 is YYREEE (reference sequence). The CDR3, as DNA: TGTGCCAGCAACCTACCGGGTCAGGGGGCCAACGTCCTGACTTTC. Translating it yields CASNLPGQGANVLTF.

The chain recombines TRBV5-1 with TRBJ1-2; 12 bases match TRBD1. Looked up from germline, CDR1 is SGHRS and CDR2 is YFSETQ. The CDR3 totals 18 residues. V lost 1 base, J lost 2 bases, and 9 bases stayed unmatched. The CDR3 is CASSLRPPGTGGNYGYTF. The CDR3 DNA follows: TGCGCCAGCAGCTTGAGGCCTCCCGGGACAGGGGGCAACTATGGCTACACCTTC.

The V and J genes are TRBV11-2 and TRBJ2-7, with D maybe TRBD1 (6 bases). This CDR3 spans 15 amino acids. CDR1 is SGHAT and CDR2 is FQNNGV in the germline V gene. Trimming cost V 4 bases and J 1 base, with 14 bases left between them. The DNA for the CDR3 is TGTGCCAGCAGCTCAGGCCTGGACAGTTCCTACGAGCAGTACTTC. This translates into CASSSGLDSSYEQYF.